This T cell receptor beta chain was sequenced in a study of T cell responses to AZD1222 COVID-19 vaccine. The assay was immunoSEQ multiplex PCR, and TCRdb's table has in-frame clones only and misses some. Of around 83,000 clones in the sample, roughly 84% were seen once. As concerns this clone: Its antigen remains unknown.

Overall study results and limits: Just a handful of people given AZD1222 tested seropositive at baseline. In all cases, repertoires were sampled only after the peak T cell response. Spike-specific TCR breadth and depth grew following two AZD1222 doses. Spike-wide coverage was observed for vaccine-associated CD4 TCRs, with dominant responses at 160-218 and 743-854.

CDR1 and CDR2 (germline): MGHRA, YSYEKL. Trimming left V 4 bases short and J 0 bases short, with 12 bases between. The CDR3 spans 15 residues. The genes are TRBV4-1 and TRBJ2-5; no clear D. The sample was peripheral blood, taken on day 0 of AZD1222 vaccination. This TCR was sampled from an adult in good health. CDR3 sequence: CASSPVENNQETQYF. The CDR3, as DNA: TGCGCCAGCAGCCCTGTCGAGAACAACCAAGAGACCCAGTACTTC.